Here is one TCR beta chain with its context. Its antigen is undetermined. Presence of unique molecular identifiers characterized the TCR beta cDNA libraries. The T cell input of roughly 0.95 to 11 million gave hundreds of thousands of cDNA molecules. Each CDR3 protein is one row after TCRdb ran MiXCR on the PCR reads. Of around 710,000 distinct CDR3 sequences listed, under 60% are singletons. The data derive from a study of post-analysis software for immune sequencing data. At the level of the study: Both relapsing-remitting and secondary progressive multiple sclerosis featured among the disease courses, as did progressive-relapsing multiple sclerosis.

Regarding the study as a whole: Elevated frequency relative to controls characterized roughly five TRBV segments in patients, TRBV5-6, TRBV5-1 and TRBV20-1 among them. There was significantly lower normalized Chao1 diversity in multiple sclerosis patients than in controls.

V lost 3 bases, J lost 8 bases, and 25 bases lay in between. The CDR3 is 17 amino acids. Germline values: CDR1 MGHDK, CDR2 SYGVNS. Sequencing was carried out using blood. The sequence derives from a girl under 18 with multiple sclerosis. The V and J genes are TRBV25-1 and TRBJ1-1, with D perhaps matching TRBD1 (5 bases). The CDR3 nucleotides are TGTGCCAGCAGTGATGACTCCGCCCCGGTTGGGGGAGAGGAAGCTTTCTTT. Translation gives CASSDDSAPVGGEEAFF.